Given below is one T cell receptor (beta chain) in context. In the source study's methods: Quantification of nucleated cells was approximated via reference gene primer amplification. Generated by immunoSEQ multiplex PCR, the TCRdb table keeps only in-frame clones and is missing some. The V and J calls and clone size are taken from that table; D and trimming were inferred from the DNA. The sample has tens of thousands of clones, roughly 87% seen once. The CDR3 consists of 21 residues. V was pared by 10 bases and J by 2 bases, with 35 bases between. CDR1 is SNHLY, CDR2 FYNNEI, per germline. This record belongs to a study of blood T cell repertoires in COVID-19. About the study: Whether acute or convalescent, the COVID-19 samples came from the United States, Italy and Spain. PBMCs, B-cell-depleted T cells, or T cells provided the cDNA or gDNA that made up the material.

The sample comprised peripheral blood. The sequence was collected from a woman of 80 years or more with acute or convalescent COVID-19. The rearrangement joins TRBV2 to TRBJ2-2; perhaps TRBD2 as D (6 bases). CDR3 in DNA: TGTGCCACCTCGATACTCGGACCTCCTGGAACTAGCTTTGTTAACACCGGGGAGCTGTTTTTT. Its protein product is CATSILGPPGTSFVNTGELFF.